The TCR beta chain under discussion was sequenced for a study of T cells in Graves' hyperthyroidism and ophthalmopathy. Germline assignment: CDR1 LNHDA and CDR2 SQIVND (reference sequence). CDR3 length equals 13 residues. The germline V and J ends were trimmed by 7 bases and 4 bases, with 11 bases remaining between them. Amplification of TCR beta CDR3 regions used RNA as the template. The TCR CDR3 was amplified in a first-round RT-PCR using the HTBI primer set. TCRdb re-called the multiplex PCR reads through MiXCR, storing one row per CDR3 protein. The sample contains about 590,000 distinct CDR3 sequences, 15% to 18% of which appear only once.

Input material: blood. The clonotype originates from a woman aged 25-40 years with Graves' hyperthyroidism. The chain joins TRBV19 to TRBJ2-1; D is ambiguous. The CDR3 bases are TGTGCCAGTACCCCAAACGGTTACAATGAGCAGTTCTTC. Its translation is CASTPNGYNEQFF.